This TCR beta chain was identified in a study of blood T cell repertoires in COVID-19. As for the study in general: The samples span acute and convalescent COVID-19 from the United States, Italy and Spain. Sample material is recorded as cDNA or gDNA derived from T cells, B-cell-depleted T cells, or PBMCs.

This CDR3 is built from 19 residues. After removal of 4 bases from V and 6 bases from J, the junction contained 18 bases not matched to a gene. CDR1 is SGHNT, CDR2 YYREEE, per germline (reference sequence). The authors' processing: Nucleated cell counts were estimated from reference gene primer amplification. Assay used: immunoSEQ multiplex PCR; TCRdb lists only in-frame clones, some missing. Clonal size and the V and J genes are those of that table, whereas D and trimming came from the DNA. The table lists hundreds of thousands of clones, about 87% of them singletons. The sample was peripheral blood. The TCR was taken from a man aged 60 to 69 with acute or convalescent COVID-19. The chain combines TRBV5-4 with TRBJ2-3; 12 nucleotides match TRBD2. Written as DNA, the CDR3 is TGTGCCAGCAGCCCAAAAATCCGGCTAGCGGGGGGGCCAACGGATACGCAGTATTTT. Its protein is CASSPKIRLAGGPTDTQYF.